Following are 7 T cell receptor beta chains from one sample sequenced in a study of molecular identifiers for immune sequencing clone quantification. TCRdb itself ran the PCR reads through MiXCR, one entry per CDR3 protein. The data contain 7,500 to 10,000 distinct CDR3 sequences, around 14% of them singletons. The specimen was naive CD8+ T cells from blood, with Jurkat cell RNA spiked in. Subset reported: FACS-sorted CD8+CD4-CCR7+CD45RA+ naive T cells. The source of these receptors is a human donor in good health. Some libraries in this study had Jurkat cell RNA spiked in.

This clonotype was recorded a few times. The chain carries TRBV7-9 and TRBJ2-1; 8 nucleotides line up with TRBD2. V lost 5 bases and J lost 5; bases outside the gene matches: 8. This CDR3 has 15 amino acids. CDR1 and CDR2 from the germline V gene are SEHNR and FQNEAQ (reference sequence). The CDR3 DNA follows: TGTGCCAGCAGCCCCGGGGCGGGAGGAAACAATGAGCAGTTCTTC. Translation gives CASSPGAGGNNEQFF.

By proportion, this clonotype is medium-sized. This rearrangement joins TRBV28 to TRBJ2-7; possibly TRBD1 for D (5 bases). Deletions cut 6 bases from V and 2 bases from J, with 14 bases between. The germline CDR1 and CDR2 sequences are MDHEN and SYDVKM. CDR3 length: 14 residues. Here the CDR3 reads CASSSRTSAYEQYF. For the CDR3, the DNA is TGTGCCAGCAGCAGTAGGACAAGTGCCTACGAGCAGTACTTC.

The table lists this clonotype with a few counts. A much larger clone lies a single base off, so this may be a read error. This rearrangement joins TRBV30 to TRBJ2-3; 11 nucleotides match TRBD2. Germline assignment: CDR1 GTSNPN and CDR2 SVGIG (reference sequence). J was trimmed by 4 bases and V by 8 bases; bases with no gene match: 11. This CDR3 region has 15 residues. For the CDR3, the DNA is TGTGCCCGCGACCTACTAGCGGGAGTCCCAGATACGCAGTATTTT. Translation gives CARDLLAGVPDTQYF.

This clonotype has ten or more counts. The rearrangement joins TRBV12-3 or TRBV12-4 to TRBJ2-7; D is undetermined. V gave up 2 bases and J gave up 2 bases, with 13 bases separating them. This CDR3 region has 15 residues. CDR3 sequence: CASSLSLGLAYEQYF. The CDR3, as DNA: TGTGCCAGCAGTTTAAGCCTAGGTTTAGCCTACGAGCAGTACTTC.

V usage is TRBV12-5 and J usage is TRBJ1-1, with a possible D match to TRBD1 (6 bases). The CDR3 is made up of 13 amino acids. The V gene's germline CDR1 is LGHNT and CDR2 FRNRAP. Deletions cut 1 base from V and 6 bases from J, with 9 bases between. CDR3 nucleotides: TGTGCTAGTGGTTTGGCTACAGGGCCTGAAGCTTTCTTT. Protein sequence: CASGLATGPEAFF.

This clonotype came up many times. The rearrangement links TRBV19 to TRBJ2-1, with D possibly matching TRBD1 (6 bases). The CDR3 covers 15 residues. Germline values: CDR1 LNHDA, CDR2 SQIVND (reference sequence). With 6 bases removed from V and 6 bases from J, the gap between germline ends came to 18 bases. The DNA for the CDR3 is TGTGCCAGTAGCATACAGGGCCTACTAGGCAATGAGCAGTTCTTC. It yields the protein CASSIQGLLGNEQFF.

This clonotype ranks as medium-sized (0.01 to 0.1%). The V gene is TRBV18, the J gene TRBJ1-1; TRBD1 matches at 8 bases. CDR1 is KGHSH, CDR2 LQKENI, per germline. J gave up 6 bases and V 4 bases, and 7 bases lay outside the gene matches. This CDR3 has 14 residues. The CDR3 coding sequence is TGTGCCAGCTCACGCTCGGACAGGGCCGCTGAAGCTTTCTTT. This encodes CASSRSDRAAEAFF.